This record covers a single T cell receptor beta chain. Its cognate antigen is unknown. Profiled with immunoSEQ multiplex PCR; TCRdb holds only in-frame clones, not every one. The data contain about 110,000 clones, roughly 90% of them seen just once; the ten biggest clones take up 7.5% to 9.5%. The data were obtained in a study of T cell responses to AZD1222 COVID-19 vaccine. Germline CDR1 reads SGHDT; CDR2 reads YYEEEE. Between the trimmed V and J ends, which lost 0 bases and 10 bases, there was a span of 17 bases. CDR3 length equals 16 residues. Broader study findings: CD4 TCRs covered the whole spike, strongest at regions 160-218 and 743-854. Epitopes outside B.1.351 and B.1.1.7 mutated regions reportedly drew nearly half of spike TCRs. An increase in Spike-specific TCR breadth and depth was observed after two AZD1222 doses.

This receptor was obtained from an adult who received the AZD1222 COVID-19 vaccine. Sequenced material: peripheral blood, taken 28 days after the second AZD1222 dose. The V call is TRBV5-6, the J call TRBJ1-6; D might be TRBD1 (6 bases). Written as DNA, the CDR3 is TGTGCCAGCAGCTTGGTAGGACAAGGGCAGGGGTCACCCCTCCACTTT. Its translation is CASSLVGQGQGSPLHF.